These 12 T cell receptor beta chains were sequenced from one sample in a study of shared clonotypes between healthy human individuals. Profiling relied on immunoSEQ multiplex PCR, and the TCRdb table lists in-frame clones only, not all of them. The data contain just over 2,000,000 clones, approximately 95% of them seen just once; the ten biggest clones take up approximately 0.13%. Input material: naive CD4+ T cells sorted from blood. Subset meaning: CD45RA+ positively selected. These receptor sequences come from a man aged 18-30 years in good health.

The rearrangement joins TRBV11-2 to TRBJ2-7, with 15 bases aligning to TRBD2. From germline, CDR1 is SGHAT and CDR2 FQNNGV. The CDR3 loop spans 14 amino acids. J lost 5 bases, V lost 8 bases, and 4 bases had no gene match. In DNA, the CDR3 is TGTGCCAGCCGGGGACTAGCGGGAGGAAACGAGCAGTACTTC. Protein product: CASRGLAGGNEQYF.

V gene TRBV10-1 combines with J gene TRBJ2-3; TRBD2 is a possible D gene (6 bases). The germline V gene encodes CDR1 WNHNN and CDR2 SYGVQD (reference sequence). Trimming left V 0 bases short and J 2 bases short, with 12 bases between. The CDR3 runs 16 residues. The CDR3 DNA follows: TGCGCCAGCAGTGAGTCTCGTGGCGGGGTCACAGATACGCAGTATTTT. Translating gives CASSESRGGVTDTQYF.

The chain carries TRBV12-5 and TRBJ2-7; 7 positions match TRBD2. Per the germline V gene, CDR1 is LGHNT and CDR2 is FRNRAP. This CDR3 region has 11 residues. Germline trimming cut 9 bases from V and 3 bases from J; bases unmatched to any gene: 2. The CDR3 loop is CASGTIYEQYF. CDR3 DNA: TGTGCTAGCGGGACTATCTACGAGCAGTACTTC.

This clone was recorded only once. This rearrangement joins TRBV4-1 to TRBJ1-2, with D maybe TRBD1 (6 bases). This CDR3 has 15 residues. Germline V gene sequence: CDR1 MGHRA, CDR2 YSYEKL. The V gene lost 5 bases and the J gene lost 5 bases, with 18 bases spanning the gap. The CDR3 coding sequence is TGCGCCAGCAGCTACGGACAGCAGAGCGGGTATGGCTACACCTTC. Translation: CASSYGQQSGYGYTF.

This chain uses TRBV9 with TRBJ2-3, with D tentatively TRBD2 (6 bases). V was trimmed by 0 bases and J by 1 base, leaving 12 bases between them. The CDR3 consists of 16 residues. The germline V gene has CDR1 SGDLS and CDR2 YYNGEE. CDR3 nucleotides: TGTGCCAGCAGCGTAGACGTGCCGGGGGGCACAGATACGCAGTATTTT. Translation: CASSVDVPGGTDTQYF.

To note about this clone: Germline and junction disagree at one end, which may indicate a read error. The chain is built from TRBV7-8 and TRBJ2-7, with D unclear. This CDR3 comprises 8 residues. Germline V gene data show CDR1 as SGHVS and CDR2 as FQNEAQ. CDR3 bases: TGTGCCAGCAGCCTCCCCGGATTC. Its translation is CASSLPGF.

V gene TRBV4-3 combines with J gene TRBJ1-6, with D hard to call. This CDR3 contains 15 residues. V was shortened by 4 bases and J by 6 bases, with 13 bases between the two germline ends. Germline assignment: CDR1 LGHNA and CDR2 YSLEER. The CDR3 DNA sequence: TGCGCCAGCAGCCCCGCAGGCACCAGTAATTCACCCCTCCACTTT. Amino acids: CASSPAGTSNSPLHF.

The V gene is TRBV2, the J gene TRBJ2-7; no firm D call. Germline-derived CDR1 and CDR2 are SNHLY and FYNNEI. V dropped 4 bases and J dropped 2 bases, with 9 bases sitting between them. The CDR3 totals 13 residues. CDR3 sequence (DNA): TGTGCCAGCAGTGCCTCCTCCACCTACGAGCAGTACTTC. This translates into CASSASSTYEQYF.

V usage is TRBV5-1 and J usage is TRBJ2-6, with 12 bases fitting TRBD2. This CDR3 region has 18 residues. Germline CDR1 is SGHRS and CDR2 is YFSETQ. J gave up 0 bases and V 7 bases, and 8 bases lay outside the gene matches. CDR3 bases: TGCGCCAGCGGAGCGACTAGCGGGGGATTCTCTGGGGCCAACGTCCTGACTTTC. Its translation is CASGATSGGFSGANVLTF.

The chain links TRBV5-1 to TRBJ2-1; 8 bases line up with TRBD1. Trimming cost V 6 bases and J 10 bases; bases outside gene matches: 6. The CDR3 has 12 amino acids. CDR1 SGHRS and CDR2 YFSETQ come from the germline V gene. CDR3 in amino acids: CASTSTGVEQFF. The CDR3 DNA follows: TGCGCCAGCACCTCGACAGGGGTCGAGCAGTTCTTC.

The chain employs TRBV2 and TRBJ1-5; 7 bases fit TRBD1. With V trimmed by 10 bases and J by 6 bases, 6 bases remained unmatched. This CDR3 has 12 residues. Germline CDR1 and CDR2: SNHLY and FYNNEI. The CDR3 loop is CATQGYGQPQHF. In DNA form, the CDR3 reads TGTGCCACACAGGGGTACGGTCAGCCCCAGCATTTT.

The CDR3 loop is CASSLDQGTGNSGANVLTF. DNA for the CDR3: TGTGCCAGCAGCTTAGATCAGGGGACAGGGAACTCTGGGGCCAACGTCCTGACTTTC. This chain uses TRBV11-2 with TRBJ2-6; 9 nucleotides match TRBD1. In germline, CDR1 is SGHAT, CDR2 FQNNGV. This CDR3 spans 19 amino acids. J was trimmed by 0 bases and V by 0 bases; bases with no gene match: 6.